The present T cell receptor beta chain was sequenced within a study of human thymus T cells. Whole-study results and caveats: Thymic and blood repertoires showed apparently biased V and J gene usage.

Generated by immunoSEQ multiplex PCR, the TCRdb table keeps only in-frame clones and is missing some. The data show tens of thousands of clones, 94% seen once. The ends were cut back, 2 bases at V and 3 bases at J, with 4 bases in the middle. This CDR3 has 11 amino acids. CDR1 DFQATT and CDR2 SNEGSKA come from the germline V gene (reference sequence). Notes on this clone: What it binds is not known.

This rearrangement joins TRBV20-1 to TRBJ1-1; no clear D gene. This TCR derives from a boy under two years old with a congenital heart defect but otherwise immunologically healthy. Sequenced: blood. The chain's CDR3 is CSARQDTEAFF. CDR3 nucleotide sequence: TGCAGTGCTAGACAGGACACTGAAGCTTTCTTT.